This is a list of T cell receptor beta chains from one sample in a study of CD8+ T cells in alopecia areata. The protocol was immunoSEQ multiplex PCR, while the TCRdb copy is restricted to in-frame clones and leaves out a portion. The table shows 80,000 to 100,000 clones, with 44% occurring only once. The sample in question was CD8+ T cells sorted from blood, obtained at week 24, from a patient treated with tofacitinib. All receptors come from a human donor with alopecia areata. Both conserved end residues are part of each CDR3. A D gene is named only where the DNA matches it firmly. Expanded clones get a size class; other rows say once, few or many, or leave the size out.

d_call	clone_size	v_call	j_call	cdr3_aa	cdr3_nt
.	few	TRBV2	TRBJ2-4	CASSPRGERANIQYF	TGTGCCAGCAGTCCAAGGGGGGAGAGGGCAAACATTCAGTACTTC
.	.	TRBV29-1	TRBJ1-1	CSVLGGRTEAFF	TGCAGCGTTTTGGGGGGTAGGACTGAAGCTTTCTTT
TRBD1	.	TRBV4-2	TRBJ1-1	CASSQDRQGGKTTEAFF	TGTGCCAGCAGCCAGGACCGACAGGGAGGGAAGACTACTGAAGCTTTCTTT
.	once	TRBV2	TRBJ2-5	CASSEAEGVGETQYF	TGTGCCAGCAGTGAAGCGGAGGGAGTGGGAGAGACCCAGTACTTC
.	.	TRBV11-2	TRBJ2-5	CASRDIRENTPGETQYF	TGTGCCAGCAGGGATATCAGGGAAAATACGCCGGGAGAGACCCAGTACTTC
TRBD2	.	TRBV10-2	TRBJ2-2	CASSYTHGLAGGFGELFF	TGCGCCAGCAGTTATACCCATGGACTAGCGGGAGGCTTCGGGGAGCTGTTTTTT
.	.	TRBV28	TRBJ1-1	CASSHIGPAGNTEAFF	TGTGCCAGCAGCCATATCGGGCCTGCGGGGAACACTGAAGCTTTCTTT
TRBD1	.	TRBV7-2	TRBJ2-2	CASSPFPETGTGFTGELFF	TGTGCCAGCAGCCCTTTCCCAGAGACCGGGACAGGGTTCACCGGGGAGCTGTTTTTT
TRBD2	once	TRBV2	TRBJ2-7	CASRLGTSATYEQYF	TGTGCCAGCAGACTCGGGACTAGCGCGACCTACGAGCAGTACTTC
.	.	TRBV29-1	TRBJ2-2	CSVDGPLGGSCFF	.
.	few	TRBV6-1	TRBJ2-5	CASTPMQETQYF	TGTGCCAGCACCCCGATGCAAGAGACCCAGTACTTC